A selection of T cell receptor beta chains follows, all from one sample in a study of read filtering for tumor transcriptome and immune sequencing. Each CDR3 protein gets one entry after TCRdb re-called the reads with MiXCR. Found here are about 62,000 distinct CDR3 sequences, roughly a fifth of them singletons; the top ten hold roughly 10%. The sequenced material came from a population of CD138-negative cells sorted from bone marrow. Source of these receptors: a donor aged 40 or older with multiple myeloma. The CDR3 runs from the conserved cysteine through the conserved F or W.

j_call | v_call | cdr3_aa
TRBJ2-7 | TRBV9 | CASSVGSGTYEQYF
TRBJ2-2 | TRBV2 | CASSGDSGLAGTGELFF
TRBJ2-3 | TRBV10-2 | CASSDGGGGRMVADTQYF
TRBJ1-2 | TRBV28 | CASSSLRQALYGYTF
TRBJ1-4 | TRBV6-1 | CASPPDWRGGHEKLFF
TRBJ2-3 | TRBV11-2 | CASSLYTSGITDTQYF
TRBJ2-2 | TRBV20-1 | CSAKISGSGELFF
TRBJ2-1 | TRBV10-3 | CAISEWREGTVKDNGQFF
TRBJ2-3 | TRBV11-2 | CASSLRGSGGSDTQYF
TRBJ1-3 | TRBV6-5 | CASKLGHSSGNTIYF
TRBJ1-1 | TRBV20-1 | CSARDLRGNTEAFF
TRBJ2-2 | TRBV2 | CASRAGGAGTGELFF
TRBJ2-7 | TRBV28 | CASSQVSYEQYF
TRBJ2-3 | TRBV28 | CASSSQRRVRSTDTQYF
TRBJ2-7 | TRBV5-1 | CASSPGAPGTSSYEQYF
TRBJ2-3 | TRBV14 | CASSQDRTGGRADTQYF
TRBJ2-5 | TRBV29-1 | CSAEVGGDETQYF
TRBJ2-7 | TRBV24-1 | CATSPSGVRYEQYF
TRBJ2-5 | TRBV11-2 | CASSFGSGGVQETQYF
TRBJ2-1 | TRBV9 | CASSVPASGAAYNEQFF
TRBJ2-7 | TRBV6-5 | CASSPGAVAYEQYF
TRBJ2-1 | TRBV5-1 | CASSLLERGGHNEQFF
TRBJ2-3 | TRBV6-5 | CASLDRVNTQYF
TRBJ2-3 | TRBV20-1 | CSANTDTQYF
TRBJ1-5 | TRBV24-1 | CATSESGQGVNQPQHF
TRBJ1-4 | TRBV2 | CASSTDDRWNEKLFF
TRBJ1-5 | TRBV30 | CAWSVGGVSNQPQHF
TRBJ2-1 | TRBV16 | CASSQSSGLGPSEQFF
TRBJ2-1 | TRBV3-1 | CASSQEALSFLYNEQFF
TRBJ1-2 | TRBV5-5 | CASSPGTGTYGYTF
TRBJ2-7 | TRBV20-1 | CSGLEPPYEQYF
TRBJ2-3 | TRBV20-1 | CSATGTPRADTQYF
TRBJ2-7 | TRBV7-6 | CASSPEGRLAVSSYEQYF
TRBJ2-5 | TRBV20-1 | CSVKAGAQETQYF
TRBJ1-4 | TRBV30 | CAWSYVGGDGKLFF
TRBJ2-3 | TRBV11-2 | CASSLRDRGFTDTQYF
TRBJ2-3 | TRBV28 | CASSTTRTSGAGTDTQYF
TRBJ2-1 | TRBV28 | CASSLMGLAGYNEQFF
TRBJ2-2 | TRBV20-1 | CSAILQREAGELFF
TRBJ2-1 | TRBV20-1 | CSASRLAGTSGEQFF
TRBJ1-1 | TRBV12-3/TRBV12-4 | CASRKGVAFF